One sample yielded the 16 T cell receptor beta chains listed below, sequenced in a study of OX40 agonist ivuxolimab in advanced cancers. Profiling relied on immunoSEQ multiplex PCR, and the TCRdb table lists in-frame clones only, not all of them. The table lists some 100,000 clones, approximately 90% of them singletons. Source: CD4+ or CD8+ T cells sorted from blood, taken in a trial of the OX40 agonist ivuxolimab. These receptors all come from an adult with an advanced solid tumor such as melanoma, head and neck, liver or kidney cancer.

CDR3 DNA: TGCGCCAGCAGTGAGCCCCGGGACGGCTCCTACGAGCAGTACTTC. This codes for CASSEPRDGSYEQYF. The chain links TRBV10-2 to TRBJ2-7; D is perhaps TRBD1 or TRBD2 (5 bases each). V dropped 2 bases and J dropped 0 bases, with 11 bases sitting between them. This CDR3 is built from 15 residues. Germline CDR1 and CDR2: WSHSY and SAAADI.

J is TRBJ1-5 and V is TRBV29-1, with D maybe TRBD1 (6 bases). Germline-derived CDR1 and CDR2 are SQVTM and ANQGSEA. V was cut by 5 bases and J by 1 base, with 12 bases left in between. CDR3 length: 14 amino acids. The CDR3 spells CSVLEGGSNQPQHF. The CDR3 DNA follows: TGCAGCGTTCTTGAGGGGGGGAGCAATCAGCCCCAGCATTTT.

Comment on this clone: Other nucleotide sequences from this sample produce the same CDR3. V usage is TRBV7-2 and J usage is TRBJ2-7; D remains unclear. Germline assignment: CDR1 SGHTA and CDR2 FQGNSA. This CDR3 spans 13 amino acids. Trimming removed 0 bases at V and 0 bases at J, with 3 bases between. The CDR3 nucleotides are TGTGCCAGCAGCTTAGCCAGCTCCTACGAGCAGTACTTC. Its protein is CASSLASSYEQYF.

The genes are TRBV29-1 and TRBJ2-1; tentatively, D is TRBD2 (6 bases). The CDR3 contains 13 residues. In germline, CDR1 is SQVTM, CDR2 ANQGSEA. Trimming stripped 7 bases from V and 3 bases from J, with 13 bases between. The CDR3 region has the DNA TGCAGCGCCGGAGGGGCTATCTACAATGAGCAGTTCTTC. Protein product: CSAGGAIYNEQFF.

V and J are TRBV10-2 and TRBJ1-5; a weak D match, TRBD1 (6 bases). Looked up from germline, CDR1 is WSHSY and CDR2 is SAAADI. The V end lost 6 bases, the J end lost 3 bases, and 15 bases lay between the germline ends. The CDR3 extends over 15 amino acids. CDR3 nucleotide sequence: TGCGCCAGCAGCCCCGGAGGGGGTTACAATCAGCCCCAGCATTTT. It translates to CASSPGGGYNQPQHF.

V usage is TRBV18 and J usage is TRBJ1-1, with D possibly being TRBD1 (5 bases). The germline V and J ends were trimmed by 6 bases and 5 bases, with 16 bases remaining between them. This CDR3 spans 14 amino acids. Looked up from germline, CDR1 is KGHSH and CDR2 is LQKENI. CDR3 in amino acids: CASSRVGGTTEAFF. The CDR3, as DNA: TGTGCCAGCTCCCGGGTGGGGGGGACGACTGAAGCTTTCTTT.

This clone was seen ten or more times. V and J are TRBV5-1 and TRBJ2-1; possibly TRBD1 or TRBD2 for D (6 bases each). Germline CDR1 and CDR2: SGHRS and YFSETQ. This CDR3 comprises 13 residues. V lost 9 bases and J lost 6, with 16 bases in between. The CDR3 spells CATGGPASNEQFF. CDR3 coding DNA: TGCGCCACCGGGGGCCCGGCGTCCAATGAGCAGTTCTTC.

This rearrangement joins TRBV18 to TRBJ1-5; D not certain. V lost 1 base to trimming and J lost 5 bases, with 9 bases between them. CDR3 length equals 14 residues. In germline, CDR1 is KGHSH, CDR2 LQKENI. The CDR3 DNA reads TGTGCCAGCTCACCACGAAATGGGGATCAGCCCCAGCATTTT. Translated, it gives CASSPRNGDQPQHF.

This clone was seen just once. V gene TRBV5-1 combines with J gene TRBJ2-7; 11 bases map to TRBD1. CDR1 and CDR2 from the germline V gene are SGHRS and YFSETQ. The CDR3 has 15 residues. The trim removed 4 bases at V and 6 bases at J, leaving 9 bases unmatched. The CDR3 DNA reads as TGCGCCAGCAGCCCCAGGGACAGGGGGATCGGCGAGCAGTACTTC. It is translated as CASSPRDRGIGEQYF. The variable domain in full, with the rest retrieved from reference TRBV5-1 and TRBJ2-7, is KAGVTQTPRYLIKTRGQQVTLSCSPISGHRSVSWYQQTPGQGLQFLFEYFSETQRNKGNFPGRFSGRQFSNSRSEMNVSTLELGDSALYLCASSPRDRGIGEQYFGPGTRLTVT.

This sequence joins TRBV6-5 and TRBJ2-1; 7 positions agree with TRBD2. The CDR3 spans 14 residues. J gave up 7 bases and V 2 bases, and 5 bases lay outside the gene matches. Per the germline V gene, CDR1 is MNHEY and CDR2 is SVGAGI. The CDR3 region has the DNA TGTGCCAGCAGTTACAGGGGACTAACTAATGAGCAGTTCTTC. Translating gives CASSYRGLTNEQFF.

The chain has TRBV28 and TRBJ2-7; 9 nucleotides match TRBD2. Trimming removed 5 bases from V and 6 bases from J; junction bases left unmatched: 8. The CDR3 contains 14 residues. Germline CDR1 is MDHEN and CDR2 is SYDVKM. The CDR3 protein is CASSPPGLAPEQYF. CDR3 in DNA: TGTGCCAGCAGTCCGCCGGGACTAGCCCCCGAGCAGTACTTC.

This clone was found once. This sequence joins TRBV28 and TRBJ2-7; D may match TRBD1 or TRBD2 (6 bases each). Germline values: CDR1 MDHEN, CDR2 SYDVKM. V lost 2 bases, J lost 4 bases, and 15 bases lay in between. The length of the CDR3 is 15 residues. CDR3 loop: CASSLGVRGTYEQYF. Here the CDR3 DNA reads TGTGCCAGCAGTTTAGGCGTTAGGGGGACTTACGAGCAGTACTTC.

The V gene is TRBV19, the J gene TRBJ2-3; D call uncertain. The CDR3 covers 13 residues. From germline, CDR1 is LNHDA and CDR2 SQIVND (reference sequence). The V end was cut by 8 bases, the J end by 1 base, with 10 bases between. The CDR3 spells CASSAQGTDTQYF. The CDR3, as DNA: TGTGCCAGTTCAGCCCAGGGCACAGATACGCAGTATTTT.

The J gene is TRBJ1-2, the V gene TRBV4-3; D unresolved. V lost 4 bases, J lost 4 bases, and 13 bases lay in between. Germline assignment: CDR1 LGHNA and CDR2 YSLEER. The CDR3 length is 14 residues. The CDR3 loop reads CASSLGILTYGYTF. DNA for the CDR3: TGCGCCAGCAGCCTGGGGATCCTAACCTATGGCTACACCTTC.

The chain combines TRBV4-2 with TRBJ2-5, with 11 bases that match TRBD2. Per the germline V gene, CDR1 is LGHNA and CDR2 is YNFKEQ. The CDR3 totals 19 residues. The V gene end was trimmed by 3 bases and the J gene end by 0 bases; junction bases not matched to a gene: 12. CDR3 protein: CASSHEFLAGGPNQETQYF. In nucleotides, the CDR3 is TGTGCCAGCAGCCATGAGTTTCTAGCGGGAGGACCTAACCAAGAGACCCAGTACTTC.

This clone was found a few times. CDR3 loop: CATSRGGQQSEAFF. The CDR3 DNA reads as TGTGCCACCAGCAGGGGGGGCCAACAGTCCGAAGCTTTCTTT. The V call is TRBV15, the J call TRBJ1-1; possibly TRBD1 for D (6 bases). CDR1 and CDR2 (germline): LNHNV, YYDKDF (reference sequence). The CDR3 loop spans 14 amino acids. Trimming shortened V by 3 bases and J by 8 bases, and 16 bases separated the two germline ends.